The 8 T cell receptor beta chains given below trace back to one sample, sequenced in a study of blood T cell repertoires in COVID-19. Clones were read by immunoSEQ multiplex PCR, and TCRdb kept only the in-frame ones, dropping some. The sample yields around 190,000 clones, about 86% seen once. Sequencing was done on a sample of peripheral blood. Receptors were obtained from a man between 50 and 59 years old with active or convalescent COVID-19.

The chain recombines TRBV5-1 with TRBJ1-2, with a possible D match to TRBD1 (6 bases). The V end was cut by 3 bases, the J end by 1 base, with 16 bases between. Germline CDR1 reads SGHRS; CDR2 reads YFSETQ. The CDR3 is 16 residues long. DNA of the CDR3: TGCGCCAGCAGCTCCCCTTCCGGGACACTTAACTATGGCTACACCTTC. The encoded protein is CASSSPSGTLNYGYTF.

The chain links TRBV30 to TRBJ1-1, with 9 nucleotides matching TRBD1. The V segment lost 3 bases and the J segment 6 bases; nucleotides outside the gene matches: 8. This CDR3 is 14 amino acids long. The germline V gene encodes CDR1 GTSNPN and CDR2 SVGIG (reference sequence). CDR3 amino acids: CAWRFRTGAAEAFF. CDR3 nucleotides: TGTGCCTGGAGATTCCGGACAGGGGCGGCTGAAGCTTTCTTT.

The chain employs TRBV28 and TRBJ1-5; 8 bases line up with TRBD1. The germline V gene encodes CDR1 MDHEN and CDR2 SYDVKM. Trimming at V came to 7 bases and at J to 4 bases, leaving 12 bases not matched to a gene. This CDR3 comprises 16 residues. CDR3 loop: CASTLWAGQGNQPQHF. CDR3 DNA: TGTGCCAGCACCCTGTGGGCCGGACAGGGTAATCAGCCCCAGCATTTT.

The V gene is TRBV12-3 or TRBV12-4, the J gene TRBJ2-7; weak D call: TRBD2 (6 bases). Trimming removed 6 bases at V and 6 bases at J, with 12 bases between. The CDR3 has 12 amino acids. CDR3 sequence: CASSLGGSEQYF. CDR3 in DNA: TGTGCCAGCAGCCTGGGAGGCTCCGAGCAGTACTTC.

The chain has TRBV12-5 and TRBJ1-5; 7 bases agree with TRBD1. Unmatched junction bases numbered 4, after V lost 6 bases and J lost 5 bases. The CDR3 has 13 residues. Germline CDR1 is LGHNT and CDR2 is FRNRAP. CDR3 amino acids: CASGQGYHQPQHF. The CDR3 DNA reads as TGTGCTAGTGGACAGGGGTATCATCAGCCCCAGCATTTT.

This sequence joins TRBV19 and TRBJ1-6; D gene ambiguous. CDR1 is LNHDA and CDR2 is SQIVND in the germline V gene (reference sequence). V was trimmed by 6 bases and J by 7 bases, leaving 10 bases between them. The CDR3 has 13 amino acids. CDR3 loop: CASRTAENSPLHF. DNA of the CDR3: TGTGCCAGTAGAACAGCCGAGAATTCACCCCTCCACTTT.

This clone was detected only a few times. CDR3: CASRPSGGFMNTEAFF. In DNA, the CDR3 is TGTGCCAGTAGGCCCAGCGGAGGTTTTATGAACACTGAAGCTTTCTTT. The chain links TRBV19 to TRBJ1-1; D is uncertain. V lost 6 bases to trimming and J lost 0 bases, with 17 bases between them. In germline, CDR1 is LNHDA, CDR2 SQIVND (reference sequence). This CDR3 comprises 16 residues. Full variable domain (outside the CDR3, taken from reference TRBV19 and TRBJ1-1): DGGITQSPKYLFRKEGQNVTLSCEQNLNHDAMYWYRQDPGQGLRLIYYSQIVNDFQKGDIAEGYSVSREKKESFPLTVTSAQKNPTAFYLCASRPSGGFMNTEAFFGQGTRLTVV.

The chain links TRBV5-6 to TRBJ2-7, with D unclear. The CDR3 covers 16 residues. Trimming left V 3 bases short and J 1 base short, with 17 bases between. Germline values: CDR1 SGHDT, CDR2 YYEEEE. The CDR3 protein is CASSYSAEVGSYEQYF. In nucleotides, the CDR3 is TGTGCCAGCAGCTATTCCGCGGAAGTTGGATCCTACGAGCAGTACTTC.